One and the same sample provided the 9 T cell receptor beta chains below, sequenced in a study of blood T cell repertoires in COVID-19. The table came from immunoSEQ multiplex PCR; TCRdb's copy has only in-frame clones and leaves some out. Of more than 110,000 clones in the sample, roughly 84% were seen once. The sequencing input was PBMCs or T cells enriched from blood (not recorded which). These receptors originate from a man aged 40-50 years with acute COVID-19.

This clone was detected once. The chain has TRBV16 and TRBJ1-5; D is ambiguous. CDR1 and CDR2 (germline): KGHSY, FQNENV. This CDR3 spans 17 amino acids. Trimming removed 0 bases from V and 3 bases from J, with 15 bases in between. CDR3 bases: TGTGCCAGCAGCCAATCAGTGACGGAGATTTCCAATCAGCCCCAGCATTTT. This sequence encodes CASSQSVTEISNQPQHF.

V gene TRBV7-2 combines with J gene TRBJ2-4; 11 positions agree with TRBD2. Germline assignment: CDR1 SGHTA and CDR2 FQGNSA. After removal of 1 base from V and 0 bases from J, the junction contained 8 bases not matched to a gene. This CDR3 contains 19 residues. As DNA, the CDR3 is TGTGCCAGCAGCTTAGTCTCGGGGACTAGCGGCCTAGCCAAAAACATTCAGTACTTC. Protein sequence: CASSLVSGTSGLAKNIQYF.

The gene calls are TRBV7-2 and TRBJ1-1; 8 nucleotides line up with TRBD1. CDR3 length: 16 residues. Losses at the gene ends were 0 bases for V and 1 base for J; bases not matched to a gene: 4. Germline-derived CDR1 and CDR2 are SGHTA and FQGNSA. In nucleotides, the CDR3 is TGTGCCAGCAGCTTAGCGCGGACAGGGTCGAACACTGAAGCTTTCTTT. This sequence encodes CASSLARTGSNTEAFF.

The chain has TRBV7-8 and TRBJ2-2; 8 bases align to TRBD2. Germline CDR1 reads SGHVS; CDR2 reads FQNEAQ. There are 15 residues in the CDR3. Losses at the gene ends were 5 bases for V and 2 bases for J; bases not matched to a gene: 4. CDR3 sequence reads: CASSLSGGNTGELFF. Here the CDR3 DNA reads TGTGCCAGCAGCCTCAGCGGGGGCAACACCGGGGAGCTGTTTTTT.

In DNA form, the CDR3 reads TGTGCCAGTAGTCCCCGAGCCCAGGACATTCAGTACTTC. Translation: CASSPRAQDIQYF. The chain combines TRBV19 with TRBJ2-4; no firm D call. This CDR3 comprises 13 residues. V lost 5 bases, J lost 8 bases, and 13 bases lay in between. The germline V gene encodes CDR1 LNHDA and CDR2 SQIVND (reference sequence). The full variable domain, in which reference TRBV19 and TRBJ2-4 provide the parts outside the CDR3, is DGGITQSPKYLFRKEGQNVTLSCEQNLNHDAMYWYRQDPGQGLRLIYYSQIVNDFQKGDIAEGYSVSREKKESFPLTVTSAQKNPTAFYLCASSPRAQDIQYFGAGTRLSVL.

The chain has TRBV4-3 and TRBJ1-1; 10 bases align to TRBD1. This CDR3 has 15 amino acids. Trimming at V came to 4 bases and at J to 3 bases, leaving 5 bases not matched to a gene. CDR1 and CDR2 (germline): LGHNA, YSLEER. CDR3 region: CASSRWGTGDTEAFF. The CDR3 region has the DNA TGCGCCAGCAGCCGATGGGGGACAGGGGACACTGAAGCTTTCTTT.

The gene calls are TRBV5-1 and TRBJ2-2, with 7 nucleotides matching TRBD1. V shed 2 bases, J shed 2 bases, and the junction held 3 bases outside the gene matches. The CDR3 covers 15 residues. Looked up from germline, CDR1 is SGHRS and CDR2 is YFSETQ. CDR3 in amino acids: CASSFGTVNTGELFF. CDR3 DNA: TGCGCCAGCAGCTTCGGGACAGTTAACACCGGGGAGCTGTTTTTT. Based on the CDR3 plus reference TRBV5-1 and TRBJ2-2, the full variable domain is KAGVTQTPRYLIKTRGQQVTLSCSPISGHRSVSWYQQTPGQGLQFLFEYFSETQRNKGNFPGRFSGRQFSNSRSEMNVSTLELGDSALYLCASSFGTVNTGELFFGEGSRLTVL.

The chain is built from TRBV19 and TRBJ1-6; D call uncertain. The V gene's germline CDR1 is LNHDA and CDR2 SQIVND (reference sequence). V lost 3 bases and J 5 bases, leaving 8 bases between the germline ends. The length of the CDR3 is 14 residues. CDR3 DNA sequence: TGTGCCAGTAGTATTGCCAGCGATAATTCACCCCTCCACTTT. Translated, it gives CASSIASDNSPLHF.

Only a few counts were recorded for this clone. The chain employs TRBV4-1 and TRBJ2-7; possibly TRBD1 for D (6 bases). The germline V and J ends were trimmed by 4 bases and 5 bases, with 6 bases remaining between them. Germline CDR1 MGHRA, CDR2 YSYEKL. The CDR3 length is 11 residues. CDR3 coding DNA: TGCGCCAGCAGCCGGGACAACGAGCAGTACTTC. It codes for CASSRDNEQYF.